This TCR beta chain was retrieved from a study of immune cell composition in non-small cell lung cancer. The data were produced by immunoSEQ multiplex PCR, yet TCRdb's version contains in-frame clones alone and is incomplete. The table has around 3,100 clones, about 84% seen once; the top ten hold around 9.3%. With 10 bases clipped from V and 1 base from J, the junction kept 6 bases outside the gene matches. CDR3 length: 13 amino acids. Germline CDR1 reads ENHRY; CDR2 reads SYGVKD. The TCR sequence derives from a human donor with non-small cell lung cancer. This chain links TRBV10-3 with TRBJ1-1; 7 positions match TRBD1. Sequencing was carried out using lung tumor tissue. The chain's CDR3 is CATKQGTNTEAFF. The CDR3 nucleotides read TGTGCCACGAAACAGGGGACGAACACTGAAGCTTTCTTT.